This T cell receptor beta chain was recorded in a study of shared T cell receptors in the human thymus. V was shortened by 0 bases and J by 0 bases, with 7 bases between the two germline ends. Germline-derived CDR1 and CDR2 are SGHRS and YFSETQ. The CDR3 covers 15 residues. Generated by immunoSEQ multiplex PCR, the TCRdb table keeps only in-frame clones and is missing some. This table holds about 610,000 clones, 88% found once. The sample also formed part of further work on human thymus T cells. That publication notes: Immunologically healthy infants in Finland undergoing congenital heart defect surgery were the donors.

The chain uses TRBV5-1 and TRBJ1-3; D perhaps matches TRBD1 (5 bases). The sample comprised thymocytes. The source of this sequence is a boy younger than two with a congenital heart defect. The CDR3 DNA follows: TGCGCCAGCAGCTTGGACAGGCTCTCTGGAAACACCATATATTTT. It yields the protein CASSLDRLSGNTIYF.